This is a list of T cell receptor beta chains from one sample in a study of control samples from healthy donors and cancer patients. This table comes from immunoSEQ multiplex PCR, and its TCRdb copy is limited to in-frame clones, with some not included. This table holds about 120,000 clones, approximately 90% found once. Sequenced sample: blood. The receptors were gathered from a woman aged 70-85 years in good health. Both conserved end residues are part of each CDR3. A D gene is named only where the DNA matches it firmly. Size is omitted from some rows. Given values are once, few, many or a class for expanded clones.

j_call d_call v_call clone_size cdr3_nt cdr3_aa
TRBJ1-1 - TRBV2 - TGTGCCAGCAGTGGGGCCAGGGGGAACACTGAAGCTTTCTTT CASSGARGNTEAFF
TRBJ2-1 - TRBV7-2 - TGTGCCAGCACCTCGTTCCCCAATGAGCAGTTCTTC CASTSFPNEQFF
TRBJ1-2 TRBD1 TRBV27 - TGTGCCAGCAGCGCCAGTCCGACAGGGAGCTTAGACTATGGCTACACCTTC CASSASPTGSLDYGYTF
TRBJ2-3 - TRBV24-1 - TGTGCCACCAGTGATTTCCAGGGTGAGGGAACAGATACGCAGTATTTT CATSDFQGEGTDTQYF
TRBJ2-2 TRBD2 TRBV9 - TGTGCCAGCAGCCCCGGACTAGCGGGTTGGGGGGAGCTGTTTTTT CASSPGLAGWGELFF
TRBJ1-6 TRBD1 TRBV6-1 - TGTGCCAGCGGGGGGACAGGGGAGTCACCCCTCCACTTT CASGGTGESPLHF
TRBJ1-5 - TRBV7-9 - TGTGCCAGCAGCGGGCAGGGAGTCGATCAGCCCCAGCATTTT CASSGQGVDQPQHF
TRBJ1-1 - TRBV4-2 - TGTGCCAGCAGCCAAGATCCTGGCCCGAGGGGAGGGGGAACAGTGAACACTGAAGCTTTCTTT CASSQDPGPRGGGTVNTEAFF
TRBJ2-1 TRBD2 TRBV28 - TGTGCCAGCAGCCGCCAGCGGGGTGTCAGGGAGCAGTTCTTC CASSRQRGVREQFF
TRBJ1-3 - TRBV6-1 - TGTGCCAGCAGTGAAGCGGGGGGGTATGGAAACACCATATATTTT CASSEAGGYGNTIYF
TRBJ1-2 - TRBV10-2 - TGCGCCAGCAGTGAGTCGACTGGGGCAAACTATGGCTACACCTTC CASSESTGANYGYTF
TRBJ1-1 - TRBV10-2 - TGCGCCAGCAGGGACCTACAGGTACCTAACACTGAAGCTTTCTTT CASRDLQVPNTEAFF
TRBJ2-3 TRBD2 TRBV3-1/TRBV3-2 once TGTGCCAGCAGCCATTCCCGGGCTAGCGGGGTCGATACGCAGTATTTT CASSHSRASGVDTQYF
TRBJ1-4 - TRBV19 - TGTGCCAGTACCAGGGAGAGGTTTGAAAAACTGTTTTTT CASTRERFEKLFF
TRBJ2-5 - TRBV19 once TGTGCCAGTAGTATAGGGGGCTCTGCGGAGACCCAGTACTTC CASSIGGSAETQYF